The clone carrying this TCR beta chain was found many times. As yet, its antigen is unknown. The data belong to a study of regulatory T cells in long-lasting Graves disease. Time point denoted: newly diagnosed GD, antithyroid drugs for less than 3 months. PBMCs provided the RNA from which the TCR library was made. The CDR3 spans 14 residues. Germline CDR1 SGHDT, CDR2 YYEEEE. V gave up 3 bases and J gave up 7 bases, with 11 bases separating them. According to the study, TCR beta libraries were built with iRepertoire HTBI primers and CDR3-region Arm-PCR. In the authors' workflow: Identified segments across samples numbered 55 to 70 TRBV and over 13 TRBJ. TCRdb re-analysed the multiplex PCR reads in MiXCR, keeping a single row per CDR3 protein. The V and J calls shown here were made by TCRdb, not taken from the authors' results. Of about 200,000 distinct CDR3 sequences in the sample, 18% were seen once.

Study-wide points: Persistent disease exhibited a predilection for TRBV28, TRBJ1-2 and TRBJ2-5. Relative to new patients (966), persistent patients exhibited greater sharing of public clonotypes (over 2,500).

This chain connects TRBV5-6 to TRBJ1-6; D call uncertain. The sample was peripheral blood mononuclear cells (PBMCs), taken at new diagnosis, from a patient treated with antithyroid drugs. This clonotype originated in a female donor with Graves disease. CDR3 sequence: CASSSGWINSPLHF. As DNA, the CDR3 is TGTGCCAGCAGCTCCGGGTGGATAAATTCACCCCTCCACTTT.